Listed here are 4 T cell receptor beta chains from one sample, sequenced in a study of blood T cells in healthy people across ages. The use of a sample-barcoded 5' primer and a J-beta primer mix characterized a second PCR of roughly 7 to 11 cycles. TCRdb ran MiXCR on the 5' RACE reads and lists one entry per CDR3 protein. Among about 1.6 million distinct CDR3 sequences listed, approximately 32% were seen once. Sample: blood. The receptors were gathered from a woman younger than 45 in good health.

This clonotype occurred once. The chain uses TRBV28 and TRBJ1-5; D may be TRBD1 (6 bases). V shed 6 bases and J shed 7 bases, with 19 bases lying between them. Germline CDR1 and CDR2: MDHEN and SYDVKM. The CDR3 has 15 amino acids. The chain's CDR3 is CASSSPQRGMQPQHF. The CDR3 nucleotides are TGTGCCAGCAGCTCGCCCCAGAGGGGGATGCAGCCCCAGCATTTT. The full variable domain, its missing parts supplied by reference TRBV28 and TRBJ1-5, is DVKVTQSSRYLVKRTGEKVFLECVQDMDHENMFWYRQDPGLGLRLIYFSYDVKMKEKGDIPEGYSVSREKKERFSLILESASTNQTSMYLCASSSPQRGMQPQHFGDGTRLSIL.

CDR3 nucleotide sequence: TGTGCCAGCAGTTACTCGACTACAGGGCTAAATGGCTACACCTTC. Amino acid sequence: CASSYSTTGLNGYTF. The gene calls are TRBV6-5 and TRBJ1-2; TRBD1 is a possible D gene (6 bases). Trimming took 0 bases from V and 6 from J, leaving 14 bases between them. This CDR3 spans 15 amino acids. The germline V gene encodes CDR1 MNHEY and CDR2 SVGAGI.

The chain employs TRBV28 and TRBJ1-4; no clear D gene. This CDR3 has 12 residues. The ends were cut back, 3 bases at V and 7 bases at J, with 6 bases in the middle. Looked up from germline, CDR1 is MDHEN and CDR2 is SYDVKM. In nucleotides, the CDR3 is TGTGCCAGCAGTTTTCGTACTGAAAAACTGTTTTTT. Encoded protein: CASSFRTEKLFF.

J is TRBJ2-1 and V is TRBV19, with 13 bases identical to TRBD2. Losses at the gene ends were 3 bases for V and 7 bases for J; bases not matched to a gene: 6. The CDR3 contains 16 residues. Germline CDR1 reads LNHDA; CDR2 reads SQIVND (reference sequence). The DNA of the CDR3 is TGTGCCAGTAGTATTCAACTAGCGGGGGGGCGGAATGAGCAGTTCTTC. It specifies CASSIQLAGGRNEQFF.